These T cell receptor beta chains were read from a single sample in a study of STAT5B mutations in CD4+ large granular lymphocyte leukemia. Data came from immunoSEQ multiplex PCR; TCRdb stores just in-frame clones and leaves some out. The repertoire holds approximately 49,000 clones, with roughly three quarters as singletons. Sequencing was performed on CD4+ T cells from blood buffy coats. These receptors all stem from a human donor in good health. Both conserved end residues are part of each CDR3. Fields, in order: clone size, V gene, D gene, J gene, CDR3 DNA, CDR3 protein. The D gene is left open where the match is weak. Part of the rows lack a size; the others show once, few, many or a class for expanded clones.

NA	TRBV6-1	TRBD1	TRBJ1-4	TGTGCCAGCAGCCGCGGACAGGTGCCTGAAAAACTGTTTTTT	CASSRGQVPEKLFF
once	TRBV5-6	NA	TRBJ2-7	TGTGCCAGCAGCTTGTCAGGGCGTGGGGTCGCCTACGAGCAGTACTTC	CASSLSGRGVAYEQYF
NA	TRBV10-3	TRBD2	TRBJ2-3	TGTGCCATCAGTACCAGCGGGGGGGCAAGCAATACGCAGTATTTT	CAISTSGGASNTQYF
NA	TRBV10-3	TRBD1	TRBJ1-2	TGTGCCATCAGTGAGGGGACAGGGAGGGGCTACACCTTC	CAISEGTGRGYTF
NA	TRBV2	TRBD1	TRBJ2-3	TGTGCCAGCAGGGCCCGGACAGGGGGCGCGTATACGCAGTATTTT	CASRARTGGAYTQYF
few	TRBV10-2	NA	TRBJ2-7	TGCGCCAGCAGTGAGTCGAGGTACGAGCAGTACTTC	CASSESRYEQYF
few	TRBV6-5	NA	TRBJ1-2	TGTGCCAGCAGTTACTTAACCGGGACCCGGAACTATGGCTACACCTTC	CASSYLTGTRNYGYTF
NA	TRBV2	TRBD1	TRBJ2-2	TGTGCCAGCAGGGGGACAGGGAACACCGGGGAGCTGTTTTTT	CASRGTGNTGELFF
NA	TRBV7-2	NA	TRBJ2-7	TGTGCCAGCAGCTTAGACTCCCTCGAGCAGTACTTC	CASSLDSLEQYF
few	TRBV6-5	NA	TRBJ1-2	TGTGCCAGCAAGGCCTCAGCTAACTATGGCTACACCTTC	CASKASANYGYTF